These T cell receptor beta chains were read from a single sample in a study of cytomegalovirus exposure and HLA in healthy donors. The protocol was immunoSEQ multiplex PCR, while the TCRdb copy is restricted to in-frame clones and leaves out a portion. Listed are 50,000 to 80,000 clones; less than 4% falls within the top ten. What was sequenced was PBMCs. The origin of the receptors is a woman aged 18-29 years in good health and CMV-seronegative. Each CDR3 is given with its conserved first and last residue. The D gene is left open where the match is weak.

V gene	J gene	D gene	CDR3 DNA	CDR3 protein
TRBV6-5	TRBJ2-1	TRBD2	TGTGCCAGCAGTTCTCCGGGACTAGCGGTCAATGAGCAGTTCTTC	CASSSPGLAVNEQFF
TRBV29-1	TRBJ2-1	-	TGCAGCGTTGGCTGGGGCGGTCAATACAATGAGCAGTTCTTC	CSVGWGGQYNEQFF
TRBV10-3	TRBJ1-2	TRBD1	TGTGCCATCACCGACAGGGGACCAAACTATGGCTACACCTTC	CAITDRGPNYGYTF
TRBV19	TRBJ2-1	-	TGTGCCAGTAGTATCCTCCGCGCCGCTAATGAGCAGTTCTTC	CASSILRAANEQFF
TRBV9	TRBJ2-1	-	TGTGCCAGCAGCGTAGATGACTATCGGAAGCAGTTCTTC	CASSVDDYRKQFF
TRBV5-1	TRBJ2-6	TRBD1	TGCGCCAGCAGCTGTACGAGACAGGGCAACTCAGGGGCCAACGTCCTGACTTTC	CASSCTRQGNSGANVLTF
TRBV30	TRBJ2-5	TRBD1	TGTGCCTGGAGTTTTCCCAGGGGGTTAGAGACCCAGTACTTC	CAWSFPRGLETQYF
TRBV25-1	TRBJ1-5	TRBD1	TGTGCCAGCAGTGGGTCCGGGACAGAACCCAATCAGCCCCAGCATTTT	CASSGSGTEPNQPQHF
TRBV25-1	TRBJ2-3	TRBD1	TGTGCCAGCAGTGGAGCCGGATGGGACAGCCCTAGCACAGATACGCAGTATTTT	CASSGAGWDSPSTDTQYF
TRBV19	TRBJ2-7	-	TGTGCCAGTAGTATACCCGTTTCAGGGTTCCACGAGCAGTACTTC	CASSIPVSGFHEQYF
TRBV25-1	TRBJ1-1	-	TGTGCCAGCAGTGACATGAACACTGAAGCTTTCTTT	CASSDMNTEAFF
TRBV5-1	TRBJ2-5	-	TGCGCCAGCAGCTTGGGGGCGACGTCTGAGACCCAGTACTTC	CASSLGATSETQYF
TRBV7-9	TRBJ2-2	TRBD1	TGTGCCAGCAGCTCGAACAGGGGCACCGGGGAGCTGTTTTTT	CASSSNRGTGELFF
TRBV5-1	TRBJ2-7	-	TGCGCCAGCAGCTTGGCCCAGGACTACGAGCAGTACTTC	CASSLAQDYEQYF
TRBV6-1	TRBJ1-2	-	TGTGCCAGCAGGCGGCAGAACTATGGCTACACCTTC	CASRRQNYGYTF
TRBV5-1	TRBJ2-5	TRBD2	TGCGCCAGCAGCTTGGGGCTAGTGGGACTAGCGGGGGGCCTTCAAGAGACCCAGTACTTC	CASSLGLVGLAGGLQETQYF
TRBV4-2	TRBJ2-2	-	TGTGCCAGCAGCCAAGGCGATTGGGGAGAGAACACCGGGGAGCTGTTTTTT	CASSQGDWGENTGELFF
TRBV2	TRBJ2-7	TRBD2	TGTGCCAGCCGACTGGGGACTAGCGGAACCTACGAGCAGTACTTC	CASRLGTSGTYEQYF
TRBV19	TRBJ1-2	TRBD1	TGTGCCAGTAGTGACGGGACAGGGGGCGCGGGCCGAGGCTACACCTTC	CASSDGTGGAGRGYTF
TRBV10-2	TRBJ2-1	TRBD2	TGCGCCAGCAGTGGGGAGGGACTAGCGGGCTTTAACAATGAGCAGTTCTTC	CASSGEGLAGFNNEQFF
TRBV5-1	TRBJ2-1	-	TGCGCCAGCAGCTGGGGGCAGAGCTCCTACAATGAGCAGTTCTTC	CASSWGQSSYNEQFF
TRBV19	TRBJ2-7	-	TGTGCCAGTAGTATTGAGGCGGGAAGAGCCTACGAGCAGTACTTC	CASSIEAGRAYEQYF
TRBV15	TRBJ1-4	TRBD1	TGTGCCACCAGCAGAACAGGGGGCGCGAATGAAAAACTGTTTTTT	CATSRTGGANEKLFF
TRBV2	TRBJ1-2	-	TGTGCCAGCAGGGGGACAAGAGCGAATAACTATGGCTACACCTTC	CASRGTRANNYGYTF
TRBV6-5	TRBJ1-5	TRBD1	TGTGCCAGCAGCCCGGACAGGGCTGGCAATCAGCCCCAGCATTTT	CASSPDRAGNQPQHF
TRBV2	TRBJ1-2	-	TGTGCCAGCAGTGAAGGGCAGGGTCTCACCTATGGCTACACCTTC	CASSEGQGLTYGYTF
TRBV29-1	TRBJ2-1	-	TGCAGCGTTGAAGAAGAGAACTACAATGAGCAGTTCTTC	CSVEEENYNEQFF
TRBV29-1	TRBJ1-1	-	TGCAGCGTTGCTCTTTCGAGCACCTTTAGCACTGAAGCTTTCTTT	CSVALSSTFSTEAFF
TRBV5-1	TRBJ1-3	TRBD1	TGCGCCAGCAGCTTGACAGGGGGCTCTGGAAACACCATATATTTT	CASSLTGGSGNTIYF
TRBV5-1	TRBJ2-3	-	TGCGCCAGCAGCTTCAGTTCCGTTAGCACAGATACGCAGTATTTT	CASSFSSVSTDTQYF
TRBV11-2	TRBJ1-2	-	TGTGCCAGCAGTATAGGGGGTCCGGGAGGCTACACCTTC	CASSIGGPGGYTF
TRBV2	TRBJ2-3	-	TGTGCCAGCAGTGGTGAGGCAGATACGCAGTATTTT	CASSGEADTQYF
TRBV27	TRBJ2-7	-	TGTGCCAGCGCCCTTACGCAGGCGTCCTACGAGCAGTACTTC	CASALTQASYEQYF
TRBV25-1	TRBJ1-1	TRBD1	TGTGCCAGCAGTGGGGACAGGGAAGGACACGAAGCTTTCTTT	CASSGDREGHEAFF
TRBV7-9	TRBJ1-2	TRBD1	TGTGCCAGCAGCTCGGGACAGGACTATGGCTACACCTTC	CASSSGQDYGYTF
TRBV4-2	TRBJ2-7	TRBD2	TGTGCCAGCAGCCAAGGCGTACTAGCGGGCAGCTCCTACGAGCAGTACTTC	CASSQGVLAGSSYEQYF
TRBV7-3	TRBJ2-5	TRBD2	TGTGCCAGCAGCTTAACGAACAGCGGGGGAGAGACCCAGTACTTC	CASSLTNSGGETQYF
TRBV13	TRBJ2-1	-	TGTGCCAGTCAGGGGTTCCCCTACAATGAGCAGTTCTTC	CASQGFPYNEQFF
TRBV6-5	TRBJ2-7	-	TGTGCCAGCAGCCGCGACGGAGGGTGGGGTCAGAAGCAGTACTTC	CASSRDGGWGQKQYF
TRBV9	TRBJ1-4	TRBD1	TGTGCCAGCAGCGGATCGGGGACAGTAAATGAAAAACTGTTTTTT	CASSGSGTVNEKLFF
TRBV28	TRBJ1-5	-	TGTGCCAGCAGTTTAGGGAGGGCGAGCAATCAGCCCCAGCATTTT	CASSLGRASNQPQHF
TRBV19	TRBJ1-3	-	TGTGCCAGTAGCCCGGGCCAGGGCAACTCTGGAAACACCATATATTTT	CASSPGQGNSGNTIYF
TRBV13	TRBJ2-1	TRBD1	TGTGCCAGCAGCTTGCGAGACAGGGCATATGAGCAGTTCTTC	CASSLRDRAYEQFF
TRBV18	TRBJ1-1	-	TGTGCCAGCTCACAACAGGGCCCTGAAGCTTTCTTT	CASSQQGPEAFF
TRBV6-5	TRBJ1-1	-	TGTGCCAGCAGCCCCTCGCGACAGTCAGAAGCTTTCTTT	CASSPSRQSEAFF
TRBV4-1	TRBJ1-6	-	TGCGCCAGCAACCCGATCTTGAGGGGGGGGCCCCTACACTTT	CASNPILRGGPLHF
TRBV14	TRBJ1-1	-	TGTGCCAGCAGCCACGGGACACAGAACACTGAAGCTTTCTTT	CASSHGTQNTEAFF
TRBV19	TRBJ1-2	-	TGTGCCAGTAGCCGGGGGACCTTATTCTATGGCTACACCTTC	CASSRGTLFYGYTF
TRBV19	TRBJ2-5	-	TGTGCCAGTACTGTAAAAGAGACCCAGTACTTC	CASTVKETQYF
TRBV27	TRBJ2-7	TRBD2	TGTGCCAGCAGCCCGCTTCGGGACTACCCCTACGAGCAGTACTTC	CASSPLRDYPYEQYF
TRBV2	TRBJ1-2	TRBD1	TGTGCCGGAAACCGACCGGGACAGGGGGACTATGGCTACACCTTC	CAGNRPGQGDYGYTF
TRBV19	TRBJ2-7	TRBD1	TGTGCCAGTAGTCCAGGGACAGGCAGGGGATCCTACGAGCAGTACTTC	CASSPGTGRGSYEQYF
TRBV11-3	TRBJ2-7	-	TGTGCCAGCCGCACTGCGGGGGCCCGCTCCTACGAGCAGTACTTC	CASRTAGARSYEQYF